The next 9 T cell receptor beta chains were all read from a single sample in a study of blood T cells in healthy people across ages. Combining a sample-barcoded 5' primer with a J-beta primer mix, a second PCR ran for about 7 to 12 cycles. MiXCR was run by TCRdb on the 5' RACE reads, yielding one entry per CDR3 protein. The sample yields about a million distinct CDR3 sequences, 40% to 60% seen once. The specimen sequenced was blood. The receptor source for this set is a man aged 25 to 40 in good health.

The chain has TRBV6-2 or TRBV6-3 and TRBJ2-1, with D tentatively TRBD2 (5 bases). Per germline, CDR1 MNHEY and CDR2 SVGEGT. This CDR3 contains 12 residues. V was pared by 2 bases and J by 8 bases, with 7 bases between. The CDR3, as DNA: TGTGCCAGCAGTTACGAGGGTCATGAGCAGTTCTTC. It encodes CASSYEGHEQFF.

This clonotype was counted at least ten times. V usage is TRBV7-2 and J usage is TRBJ1-2, with 9 bases lining up with TRBD1. V trimming: 5 bases; J trimming: 5 bases; junction bases outside the gene matches: 9. The CDR3 totals 15 residues. The V gene's germline CDR1 is SGHTA and CDR2 FQGNSA. The CDR3 is CASSITGTGLYGYTF. The CDR3 region has the DNA TGTGCCAGCAGCATAACCGGGACAGGGTTATATGGCTACACCTTC.

This clonotype was seen only a few times. Here the CDR3 DNA reads TGCAGCGTTGATGGACAGGGGATAAACGAGCAGTACTTC. Encoded protein: CSVDGQGINEQYF. This chain links TRBV29-1 with TRBJ2-7; 9 bases fit TRBD1. There are 13 residues in the CDR3. V lost 3 bases to trimming and J lost 5 bases; unmatched junction nucleotides: 5. The germline V gene encodes CDR1 SQVTM and CDR2 ANQGSEA.

The genes are TRBV9 and TRBJ2-3, with D possibly matching TRBD2 (6 bases). The V end was cut by 2 bases, the J end by 0 bases, with 10 bases between. The CDR3 loop spans 15 amino acids. CDR1 is SGDLS, CDR2 YYNGEE, per germline. The CDR3 sequence is CASSVSSGSTDTQYF. The CDR3 DNA follows: TGTGCCAGCAGCGTCTCAAGCGGGAGCACAGATACGCAGTATTTT.

For this clonotype: Mismatch with germline at one junction end may stem from a read error. This chain links TRBV5-1 with TRBJ1-1; tentatively, D is TRBD1 (5 bases). Per the germline V gene, CDR1 is SGHRS and CDR2 is YFSETQ. The CDR3 length is 15 residues. The CDR3 DNA is TGCGCCAGCAGCTTGGGACAGACCCTGAACACCGAAGCTTTCTTT. It translates to CASSLGQTLNTEAFF.

The V call is TRBV5-6, the J call TRBJ1-4; TRBD1 aligns across 7 bases. The V segment lost 0 bases and the J segment 7 bases; nucleotides outside the gene matches: 9. Germline values: CDR1 SGHDT, CDR2 YYEEEE. The CDR3 contains 16 residues. The DNA of the CDR3 is TGTGCCAGCAGCTTGGAGGCAGGGGGTTTGCGTGAAAAACTGTTTTTT. This codes for CASSLEAGGLREKLFF.

V usage is TRBV13 and J usage is TRBJ1-1; TRBD1 might be the D (5 bases). The V end was cut by 5 bases, the J end by 2 bases, with 12 bases between. This CDR3 spans 14 amino acids. Germline-derived CDR1 and CDR2 are PRHDT and FYEKMQ (reference sequence). The CDR3 region is CASSDSGTNTEAFF. In nucleotides, the CDR3 is TGTGCCAGCAGCGACTCCGGGACTAACACTGAAGCTTTCTTT.

This clonotype came up a few times. This sequence joins TRBV7-2 and TRBJ2-4; 8 bases match TRBD2. The end of the DNA aligns better with TRBJ2-7, so the J call may be wrong. The CDR3 is made up of 13 amino acids. The germline gives CDR1 SGHTA, CDR2 FQGNSA. The CDR3 loop is CASSFVSGNEQYF. CDR3 sequence (DNA): TGTGCCAGCAGCTTCGTTAGCGGGAACGAGCAGTACTTC.

In its sample, this clonotype was seen a few times. This chain joins TRBV29-1 and TRBJ2-7; D is tentatively TRBD1 or TRBD2 (6 bases each). The CDR3 length is 13 residues. Trimming left V 7 bases short and J 2 bases short, with 15 bases between. From germline, CDR1 is SQVTM and CDR2 ANQGSEA. The CDR3 coding sequence is TGCAGCGCCGTAGCGGACAGTACCTACGAGCAGTACTTC. Protein sequence: CSAVADSTYEQYF.